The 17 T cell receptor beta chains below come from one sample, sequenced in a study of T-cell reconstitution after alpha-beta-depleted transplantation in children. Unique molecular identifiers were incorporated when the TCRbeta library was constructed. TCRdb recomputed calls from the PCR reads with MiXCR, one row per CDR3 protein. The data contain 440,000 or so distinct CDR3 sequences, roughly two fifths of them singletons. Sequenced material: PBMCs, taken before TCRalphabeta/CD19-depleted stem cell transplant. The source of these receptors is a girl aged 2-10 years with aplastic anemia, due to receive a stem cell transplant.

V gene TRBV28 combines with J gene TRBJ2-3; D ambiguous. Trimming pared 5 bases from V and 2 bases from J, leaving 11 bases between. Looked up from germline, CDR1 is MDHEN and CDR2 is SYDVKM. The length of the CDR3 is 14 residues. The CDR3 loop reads CASSTDGFTDTQYF. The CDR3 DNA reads TGTGCCAGCAGTACGGACGGATTCACAGATACGCAGTATTTT.

CDR3 in DNA: TGTGCCAGCAGTTTAGGACAGGCTCGCGACGAGCAGTACTTC. Amino acid sequence: CASSLGQARDEQYF. The V and J genes are TRBV12-3 or TRBV12-4 and TRBJ2-7; a weak D match, TRBD1 (6 bases). The CDR3 has 14 amino acids. Trimming cost V 1 base and J 5 bases, with 12 bases left between them.

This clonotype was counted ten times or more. In DNA, the CDR3 is TGCAGCGTTGTATCCAGTTACGAGCAGTACTTC. The encoded protein is CSVVSSYEQYF. This chain links TRBV29-1 with TRBJ2-7; D unclear. Germline lookup yields CDR1 SQVTM and CDR2 ANQGSEA. CDR3 length: 11 residues. Trimming cost V 4 bases and J 4 bases, with 8 bases left between them.

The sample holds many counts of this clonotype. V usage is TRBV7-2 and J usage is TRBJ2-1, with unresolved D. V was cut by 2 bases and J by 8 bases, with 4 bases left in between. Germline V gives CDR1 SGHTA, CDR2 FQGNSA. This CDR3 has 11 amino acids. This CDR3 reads CASSLFDEQFF. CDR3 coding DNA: TGTGCCAGCAGCTTATTCGATGAGCAGTTCTTC.

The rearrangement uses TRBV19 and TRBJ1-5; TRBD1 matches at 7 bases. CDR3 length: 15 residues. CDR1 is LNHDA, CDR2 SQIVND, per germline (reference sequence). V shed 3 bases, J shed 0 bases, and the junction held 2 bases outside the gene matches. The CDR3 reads CASSIGTASNQPQHF. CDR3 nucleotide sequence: TGTGCCAGTAGTATCGGGACAGCTAGCAATCAGCCCCAGCATTTT.

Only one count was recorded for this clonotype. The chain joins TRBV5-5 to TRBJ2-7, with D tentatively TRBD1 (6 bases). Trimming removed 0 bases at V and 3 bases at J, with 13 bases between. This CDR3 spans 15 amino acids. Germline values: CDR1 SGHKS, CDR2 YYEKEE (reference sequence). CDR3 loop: CASSLGLDSNYEQYF. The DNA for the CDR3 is TGTGCCAGCAGCTTGGGCCTGGACAGTAACTACGAGCAGTACTTC. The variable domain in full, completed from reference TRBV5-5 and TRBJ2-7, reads DAGVTQSPTHLIKTRGQQVTLRCSPISGHKSVSWYQQVLGQGPQFIFQYYEKEERGRGNFPDRFSARQFPNYSSELNVNALLLGDSALYLCASSLGLDSNYEQYFGPGTRLTVT.

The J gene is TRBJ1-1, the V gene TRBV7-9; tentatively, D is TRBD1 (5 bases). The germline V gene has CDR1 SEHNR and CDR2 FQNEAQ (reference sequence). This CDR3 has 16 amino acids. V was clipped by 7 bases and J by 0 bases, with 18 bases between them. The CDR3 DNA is TGTGCCAGCACCCCTGGGGCAGTCTTGCTGAACACTGAAGCTTTCTTT. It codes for CASTPGAVLLNTEAFF.

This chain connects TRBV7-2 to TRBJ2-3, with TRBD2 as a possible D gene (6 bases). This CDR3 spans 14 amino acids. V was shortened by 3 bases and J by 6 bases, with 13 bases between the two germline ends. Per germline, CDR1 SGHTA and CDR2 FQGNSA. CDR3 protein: CASSLRGIQDTQYF. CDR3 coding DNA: TGTGCCAGCAGCTTGCGGGGAATTCAGGATACGCAGTATTTT.

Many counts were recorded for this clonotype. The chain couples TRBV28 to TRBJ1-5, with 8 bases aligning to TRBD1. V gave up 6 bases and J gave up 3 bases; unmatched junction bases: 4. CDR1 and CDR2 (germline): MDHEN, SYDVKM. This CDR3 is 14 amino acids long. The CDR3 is CASRSGGFNQPQHF. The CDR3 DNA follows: TGTGCCAGCAGATCAGGGGGCTTCAATCAGCCCCAGCATTTT.

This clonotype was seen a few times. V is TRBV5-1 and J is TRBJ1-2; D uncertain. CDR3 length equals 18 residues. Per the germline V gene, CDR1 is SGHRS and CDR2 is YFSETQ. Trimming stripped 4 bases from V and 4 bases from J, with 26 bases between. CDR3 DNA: TGCGCCAGCAGCCCCACCAGTGTCAGTGGGGAGTCCAGCTATGGCTACACCTTC. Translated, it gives CASSPTSVSGESSYGYTF.

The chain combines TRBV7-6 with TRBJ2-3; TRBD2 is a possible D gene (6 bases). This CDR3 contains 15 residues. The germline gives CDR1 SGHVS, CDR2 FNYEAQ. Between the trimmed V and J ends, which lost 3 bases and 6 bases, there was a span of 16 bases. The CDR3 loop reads CASSFGGTPADTQYF. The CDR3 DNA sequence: TGTGCCAGCAGCTTCGGAGGGACCCCTGCGGATACGCAGTATTTT.

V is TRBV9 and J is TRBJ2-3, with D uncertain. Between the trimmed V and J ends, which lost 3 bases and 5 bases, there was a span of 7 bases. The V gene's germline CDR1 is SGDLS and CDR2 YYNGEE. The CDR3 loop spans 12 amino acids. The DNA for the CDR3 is TGTGCCAGCAGCGCCGAACTAGATACGCAGTATTTT. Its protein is CASSAELDTQYF.

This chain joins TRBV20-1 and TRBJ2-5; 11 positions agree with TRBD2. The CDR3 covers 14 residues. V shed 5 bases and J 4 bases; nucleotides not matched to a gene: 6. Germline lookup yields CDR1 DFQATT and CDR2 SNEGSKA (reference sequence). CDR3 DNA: TGCAGTGCTGAACTAGCGGGGGCAAGAGAGACCCAGTACTTC. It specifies CSAELAGARETQYF.

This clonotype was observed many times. The DNA for the CDR3 is TGCGCCAGCAGCTTGGGGTCTGGAAGACTTGGCACAGATACGCAGTATTTT. This gives the protein CASSLGSGRLGTDTQYF. The chain couples TRBV5-1 to TRBJ2-3, with D uncertain. Trimming stripped 0 bases from V and 1 base from J, with 15 bases between. CDR3 length: 17 amino acids. In germline, CDR1 is SGHRS, CDR2 YFSETQ. Filled out from reference TRBV5-1 and TRBJ2-3, the complete variable domain reads KAGVTQTPRYLIKTRGQQVTLSCSPISGHRSVSWYQQTPGQGLQFLFEYFSETQRNKGNFPGRFSGRQFSNSRSEMNVSTLELGDSALYLCASSLGSGRLGTDTQYFGPGTRLTVL.

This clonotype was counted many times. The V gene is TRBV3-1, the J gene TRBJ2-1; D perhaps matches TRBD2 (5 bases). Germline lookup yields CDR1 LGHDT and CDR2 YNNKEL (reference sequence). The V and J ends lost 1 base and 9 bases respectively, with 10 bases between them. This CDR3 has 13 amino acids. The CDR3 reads CASSQVGSAEQFF. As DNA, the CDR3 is TGTGCCAGCAGCCAAGTGGGTAGCGCTGAGCAGTTCTTC.

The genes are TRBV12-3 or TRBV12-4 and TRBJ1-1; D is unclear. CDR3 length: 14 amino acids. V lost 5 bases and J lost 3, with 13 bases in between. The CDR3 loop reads CASSPTRLDTEAFF. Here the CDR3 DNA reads TGTGCCAGCAGTCCGACCCGGCTGGACACTGAAGCTTTCTTT.

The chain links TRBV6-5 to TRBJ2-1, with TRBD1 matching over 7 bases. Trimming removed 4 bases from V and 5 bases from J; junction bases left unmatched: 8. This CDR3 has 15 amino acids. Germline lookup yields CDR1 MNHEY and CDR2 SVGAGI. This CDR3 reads CASSFDRVIHNEQFF. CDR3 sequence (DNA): TGTGCCAGCAGTTTTGACAGGGTGATCCACAATGAGCAGTTCTTC.